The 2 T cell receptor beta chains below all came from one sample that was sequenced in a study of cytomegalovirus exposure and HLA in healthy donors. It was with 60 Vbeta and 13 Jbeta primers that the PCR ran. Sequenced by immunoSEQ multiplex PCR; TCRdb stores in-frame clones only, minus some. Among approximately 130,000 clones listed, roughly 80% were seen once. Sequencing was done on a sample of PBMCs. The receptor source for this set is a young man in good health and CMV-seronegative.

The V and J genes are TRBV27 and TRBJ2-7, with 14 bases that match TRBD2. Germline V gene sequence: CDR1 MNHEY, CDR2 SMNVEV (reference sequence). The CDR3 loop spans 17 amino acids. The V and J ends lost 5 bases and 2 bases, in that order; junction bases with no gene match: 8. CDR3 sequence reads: CASSPVRLAGGTYEQYF. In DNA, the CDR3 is TGTGCCAGCAGTCCCGTAAGACTAGCGGGGGGGACCTACGAGCAGTACTTC.

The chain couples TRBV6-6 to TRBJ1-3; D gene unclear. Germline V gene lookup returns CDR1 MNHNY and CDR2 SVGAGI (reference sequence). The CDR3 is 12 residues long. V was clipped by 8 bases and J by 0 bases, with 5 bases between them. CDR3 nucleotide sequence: TGTGCCAGCCTTAGCTCTGGAAACACCATATATTTT. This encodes CASLSSGNTIYF.